This entry lists 8 T cell receptor beta chains sequenced from one sample in a study of cytomegalovirus exposure and HLA in healthy donors. With 60 Vbeta and 13 Jbeta primers, the PCR was carried out. The assay was immunoSEQ multiplex PCR, and TCRdb's table has in-frame clones only and misses some. The sample has 90,000 to 110,000 clones; approximately 82% are singletons. Material for sequencing was PBMCs. The source of these receptors is a middle-aged man in good health and CMV-seropositive.

This chain links TRBV15 with TRBJ2-2, with a weak D call TRBD2 (6 bases). Germline values: CDR1 LNHNV, CDR2 YYDKDF (reference sequence). The CDR3 sequence is 17 residues long. Trimming shortened V by 1 base and J by 1 base, and 13 bases separated the two germline ends. The CDR3 reads CATSRGGPGGNTGELFF. CDR3 coding DNA: TGTGCCACCAGCAGAGGGGGCCCCGGGGGGAACACCGGGGAGCTGTTTTTT.

The gene calls are TRBV7-2 and TRBJ1-5; no firm D call. Looked up from germline, CDR1 is SGHTA and CDR2 is FQGNSA. Trimming left V 3 bases short and J 1 base short, with 10 bases between. The CDR3 runs to 15 residues. The CDR3 DNA sequence: TGTGCCAGCAGCTTTAGCCTTTTGAGCAATCAGCCCCAGCATTTT. This codes for CASSFSLLSNQPQHF.

The gene calls are TRBV6-1 and TRBJ1-4, with D perhaps matching TRBD1 (5 bases). Trimming took off 4 bases at V and 7 bases at J, with 13 bases between the two ends. CDR1 and CDR2 (germline): MNHNS, SASEGT. The CDR3 length is 14 residues. The CDR3: CASSANLRGEKLFF. In DNA, the CDR3 is TGTGCCAGCAGTGCGAACTTAAGGGGTGAAAAACTGTTTTTT.

This clone was recorded once. The same CDR3 arises from other DNA sequences in this sample as well. The V call is TRBV7-2, the J call TRBJ1-6, with TRBD1 matching over 7 bases. CDR1 is SGHTA, CDR2 FQGNSA, per germline. The CDR3 sequence is 19 residues long. J was trimmed by 0 bases and V by 2 bases; bases with no gene match: 10. CDR3 in amino acids: CASSLRQGVSSSYNSPLHF. The CDR3 coding sequence is TGTGCCAGCAGCTTACGTCAGGGGGTATCGAGCTCCTATAATTCACCCCTCCACTTT.

This clone was observed once. The chain couples TRBV4-3 to TRBJ2-6; D gene unclear. V lost 1 base to trimming and J lost 2 bases, with 3 bases between them. Per the germline V gene, CDR1 is LGHNA and CDR2 is YSLEER. The CDR3 sequence is 14 residues long. The CDR3 sequence is CASSQGAGANVLTF. CDR3 coding DNA: TGCGCCAGCAGCCAAGGAGCTGGGGCCAACGTCCTGACTTTC.

This clone was seen more than once but under ten times. This sequence joins TRBV6-1 and TRBJ2-3; D may be TRBD1 (6 bases). The CDR3 contains 15 residues. V was cut by 6 bases and J by 3 bases, with 16 bases left in between. CDR1 is MNHNS and CDR2 is SASEGT in the germline V gene. The CDR3 spells CASRTGEGRTDTQYF. CDR3 DNA: TGTGCCAGCAGGACAGGTGAGGGTCGGACAGATACGCAGTATTTT.

Comment on this clone: The junction departs from the called germline gene at one end, perhaps through a read error. The chain carries TRBV4-3 and TRBJ2-7; 12 bases are a match to TRBD1. This CDR3 region has 16 residues. Germline V lookup: CDR1 LGHNA, CDR2 YSLEER. The CDR3 DNA follows: TGCGCCAGCAGCCAAGAGTGGGGACAGGGGGCCTACCAGCAGTACTTC. The encoded protein is CASSQEWGQGAYQQYF.

This clone has a single count. The chain is built from TRBV13 and TRBJ2-5; 7 nucleotides match TRBD2. The J call may be faulty, since TRBJ2-7 better matches the DNA end. This CDR3 contains 15 residues. The germline CDR1 and CDR2 sequences are PRHDT and FYEKMQ (reference sequence). The CDR3 loop is CASSSRLAVSYEQYF. CDR3 coding DNA: TGTGCCAGCAGCTCCCGCCTAGCGGTGTCCTACGAGCAGTACTTC.